This TCR beta chain was captured by sequencing in a study of vaccination and CD4 T cells after COVID-19. As for the study in general: Cultures that served as controls received a CEFX pool, an HIV-1 Nef pool, or no peptide. General study findings and limits: Rising from around 20 to 38, the median of SARS-CoV-2-reactive clonotypes did not change significantly.

This clonotype was seen only a few times. Its antigen is still unknown. Time point given: late sampling 161 to 241 days after vaccination in a few convalescent patients. Treatment here: approximately 11-day PBMC culture with coronavirus spike peptide pools or control peptides (ViraFEST assay). At the Johns Hopkins FTIC core, DNA taken from cultured CD4+ T cells was sequenced by way of the Oncomine TCR Beta short-read assay. TCRdb ran MiXCR on the PCR reads and lists one entry per CDR3 protein. The top ten clones hold around 20% of a sample with roughly 20,000 distinct CDR3 sequences, about 51% of them seen once. Germline CDR1 is DFQATT and CDR2 is SNEGSKA (reference sequence). The CDR3 has 9 amino acids. The V and J ends lost 4 bases and 9 bases respectively, with 4 bases between them.

This clonotype was sampled from a human donor who had recovered from COVID-19. The genes are TRBV20-1 and TRBJ2-1; no clear D. This specimen was CD4+ T cells from blood, cultured in vitro, taken about 7 months after SARS-CoV-2 vaccination. CDR3: CSANVEQFF. The CDR3 nucleotides are TGCAGTGCTAACGTTGAGCAGTTCTTC.